This entry describes one T cell receptor (beta chain). This specimen comes from a study of T cell changes during pregnancy in multiple sclerosis. Sequenced by immunoSEQ multiplex PCR; TCRdb stores in-frame clones only, minus some. The table has about 70,000 clones, about nine tenths seen once. There are 14 residues in the CDR3. Germline values: CDR1 KGHSH, CDR2 LQKENI. V was clipped by 3 bases and J by 4 bases, with 10 bases between them. The specimen was CD4+ T cells from peripheral blood mononuclear cells, collected after pregnancy. The clonotype comes from a female donor with multiple sclerosis, enrolled in a pregnancy study. The genes are TRBV18 and TRBJ1-3; D may be TRBD1 (6 bases). CDR3 bases: TGTGCCAGCTCACCGGGCACAGGGGGAAACACCATATATTTT. Encoded protein: CASSPGTGGNTIYF.